What follows is one TCR beta chain and its context. V was clipped by 4 bases and J by 2 bases, with 8 bases between them. CDR3 length equals 13 residues. Germline V gene sequence: CDR1 SGHRS, CDR2 YFSETQ. The data were taken from a study of cytomegalovirus exposure and HLA in healthy donors. Use of 60 Vbeta and 13 Jbeta primers characterized the PCR. Measured with immunoSEQ multiplex PCR; TCRdb has only the in-frame clones, and not every one. The data show some 200,000 clones, around 85% seen once. V gene TRBV5-1 combines with J gene TRBJ2-3; no clear D gene. This TCR came from a man aged 35 to 55 in good health and CMV-seropositive. What was sequenced was PBMCs. In DNA, the CDR3 is TGCGCCAGCAGCCCCATTCCCACAGATACGCAGTATTTT. It codes for CASSPIPTDTQYF.